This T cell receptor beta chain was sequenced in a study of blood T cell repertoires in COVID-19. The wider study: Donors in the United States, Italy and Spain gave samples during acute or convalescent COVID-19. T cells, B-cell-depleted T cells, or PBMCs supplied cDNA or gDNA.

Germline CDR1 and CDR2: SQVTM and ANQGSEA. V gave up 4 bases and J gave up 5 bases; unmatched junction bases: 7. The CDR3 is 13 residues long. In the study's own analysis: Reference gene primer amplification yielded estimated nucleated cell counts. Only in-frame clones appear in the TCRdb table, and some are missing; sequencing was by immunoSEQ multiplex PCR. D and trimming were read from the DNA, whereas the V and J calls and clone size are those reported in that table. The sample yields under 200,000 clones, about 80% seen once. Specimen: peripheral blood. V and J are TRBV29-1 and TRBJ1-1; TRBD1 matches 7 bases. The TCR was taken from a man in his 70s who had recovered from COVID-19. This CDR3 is CSVAVTGMTEAFF. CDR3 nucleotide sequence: TGCAGCGTTGCGGTGACAGGGATGACTGAAGCTTTCTTT.